These 12 T cell receptor beta chains were sequenced from one sample in a study of control samples from healthy donors and cancer patients. The repertoire was sequenced with immunoSEQ multiplex PCR; TCRdb's copy has only in-frame clones and lacks some. Here the sample spans about 120,000 clones, 89% being singletons. Sequences were obtained from blood. The receptors here all came from a man in his fifties in good health.

The chain recombines TRBV27 with TRBJ2-5; 11 nucleotides match TRBD2. The J call is uncertain, as TRBJ2-7 better fits the DNA end. CDR1 and CDR2 (germline): MNHEY, SMNVEV (reference sequence). The CDR3 consists of 15 residues. The CDR3 DNA sequence: TGTGCCAGCAGTTCCGGACTAGCGGGCTCCTACGAGCAGTACTTC. Translated: CASSSGLAGSYEQYF.

J is TRBJ1-2 and V is TRBV5-6, with TRBD1 as a possible D gene (6 bases). The ends were cut back, 0 bases at V and 4 bases at J, with 16 bases in the middle. There are 16 residues in the CDR3. Germline CDR1 reads SGHDT; CDR2 reads YYEEEE. The CDR3 DNA is TGTGCCAGCAGCTTGGGACCCTATCAGGGGAGCTATGGCTACACCTTC. It translates to CASSLGPYQGSYGYTF.

This clone is a singleton in its sample. The V call is TRBV7-9, the J call TRBJ1-1; perhaps TRBD1 as D (6 bases). There are 15 residues in the CDR3. Trimming removed 2 bases at V and 5 bases at J, with 15 bases between. CDR1 and CDR2 from the germline V gene are SEHNR and FQNEAQ (reference sequence). CDR3 DNA sequence: TGTGCCAGCAGCTTAATAACGGGGGGCGCGACTGAAGCTTTCTTT. As protein: CASSLITGGATEAFF.

The rearrangement links TRBV1 to TRBJ1-5; the table assigns TRBD1, which was not confirmed against the DNA. TRBV1 is a pseudogene. CDR3 length: 14 amino acids. The CDR3 DNA is TGCACCAGCAGCCAAGGGCCAGACAATCAGCCCCAGCATTTT. Its protein product is CTSSQGPDNQPQHF.

This clone was picked up a small number of times. The chain couples TRBV2 to TRBJ2-6; D gene uncertain. Germline V CDR1 and CDR2: SNHLY, FYNNEI. Trimming cost V 4 bases and J 4 bases, with 14 bases left between them. CDR3 length: 16 amino acids. CDR3 in DNA: TGTGCCAGCAGTGGGGCTCCTTTATTGGGGGCCAACGTCCTGACTTTC. It translates to CASSGAPLLGANVLTF.

The chain carries TRBV7-2 and TRBJ1-2; 8 nucleotides align to TRBD1. V shed 1 base and J 6 bases; nucleotides not matched to a gene: 7. The CDR3 has 15 residues. Germline CDR1 is SGHTA and CDR2 is FQGNSA. The CDR3 coding sequence is TGTGCCAGCAGCTTAGGACCCTCGACAGGGGATGGCTACACCTTC. This encodes CASSLGPSTGDGYTF.

The V gene is TRBV4-2, the J gene TRBJ2-7; 8 bases line up with TRBD1. This CDR3 has 15 residues. After removal of 1 base from V and 0 bases from J, the junction contained 2 bases not matched to a gene. Germline loops: CDR1 LGHNA, CDR2 YNFKEQ. The CDR3 DNA reads as TGTGCCAGCAGCCAAGGGACAGGGATCTCCTACGAGCAGTACTTC. Translated: CASSQGTGISYEQYF.

The CDR3 region has the DNA TGTGCCAGCAGCTCGGACGGATACGAGCAGTACTTC. Amino acid sequence: CASSSDGYEQYF. The J gene is TRBJ2-7, the V gene TRBV5-5; no definite D call. Germline V CDR1 and CDR2: SGHKS, YYEKEE (reference sequence). V lost 3 bases, J lost 4 bases, and 8 bases lay in between. The CDR3 consists of 12 residues.

The genes are TRBV27 and TRBJ2-7; 8 bases are shared with TRBD1. V trimming: 4 bases; J trimming: 2 bases; junction bases outside the gene matches: 7. The CDR3 has 15 amino acids. Per the germline V gene, CDR1 is MNHEY and CDR2 is SMNVEV (reference sequence). The CDR3 coding sequence is TGTGCCAGCAGTTCGTCCCAGGGGGCCGCCTACGAGCAGTACTTC. This encodes CASSSSQGAAYEQYF.

This clone was found once. The J gene is TRBJ2-1, the V gene TRBV2; TRBD2 matches at 14 bases. CDR1 and CDR2 from the germline V gene are SNHLY and FYNNEI. J lost 6 bases, V lost 7 bases, and 8 bases had no gene match. The CDR3 sequence is 16 residues long. The chain's CDR3 is CASKGLAGGRANEQFF. CDR3 in DNA: TGTGCCAGCAAAGGACTAGCGGGGGGACGAGCCAATGAGCAGTTCTTC.

The V and J genes are TRBV6-1 and TRBJ1-2, with 11 bases aligning to TRBD1. V lost 3 bases, J lost 4 bases, and 10 bases stayed unmatched. The germline CDR1 and CDR2 sequences are MNHNS and SASEGT. The CDR3 has 17 residues. Written as DNA, the CDR3 is TGTGCCAGCAGTGAGTTCGGGACAGGGGGAACGGGCTATGGCTACACCTTC. Its translation: CASSEFGTGGTGYGYTF.

V is TRBV6-5 and J is TRBJ2-7; D possibly matches TRBD1 or TRBD2 (6 bases each). Germline-derived CDR1 and CDR2 are MNHEY and SVGAGI. The V and J ends lost 0 bases and 4 bases respectively, with 13 bases between them. The CDR3 contains 15 residues. This chain's CDR3 is CASSYSGGPGYEQYF. The CDR3 bases are TGTGCCAGCAGTTACTCGGGGGGCCCGGGGTACGAGCAGTACTTC.